The present TCR beta chain was sequenced within a study of blood T cell repertoires in COVID-19. Study details: The study drew acute and convalescent COVID-19 samples from the United States, Italy and Spain. PBMCs, B-cell-depleted T cells, or T cells were the source of the cDNA or gDNA that made up the material.

Between the trimmed V and J ends, which lost 0 bases and 3 bases, there was a span of 12 bases. The CDR3 is 15 amino acids. Germline values: CDR1 LGHNA, CDR2 YNFKEQ. In the study's own analysis: The authors estimated nucleated cell counts from reference gene primer amplification. Data came from immunoSEQ multiplex PCR; TCRdb stores just in-frame clones and leaves some out. For V, J and clone size, that table is used; D and trimming come from the DNA. The sample holds 90,000 to 150,000 clones, 70% to 90% seen once. The sample comprised peripheral blood. The source is a woman aged 50 to 60 with active or convalescent COVID-19. The rearrangement joins TRBV4-2 to TRBJ2-7; unclear D gene. In nucleotides, the CDR3 is TGTGCCAGCAGCCAAGATCTTGGCCAGAACTACGAGCAGTACTTC. Amino acid sequence: CASSQDLGQNYEQYF.